This passage covers 30 T cell receptor beta chains from one sample sequenced in a study of T cells in narcolepsy. Assay: immunoSEQ multiplex PCR; the TCRdb copy retains only in-frame clones and omits some. The sample holds tens of thousands of clones, approximately 60% seen once. Sequenced: memory (CD45RA-) CD4+ T cells from blood. The receptors shown here come from a human donor in good health.

The chain is built from TRBV19 and TRBJ2-3; the D gene is possibly TRBD2 (5 bases). The CDR3 has 15 amino acids. Germline lookup yields CDR1 LNHDA and CDR2 SQIVND (reference sequence). V was shortened by 8 bases and J by 5 bases, with 20 bases between the two germline ends. CDR3 amino acids: CASQYAPGGGDTQYF. CDR3 in DNA: TGTGCCAGTCAGTATGCCCCAGGTGGAGGAGATACGCAGTATTTT.

V gene TRBV2 combines with J gene TRBJ2-4; 7 nucleotides line up with TRBD1. Germline CDR1 reads SNHLY; CDR2 reads FYNNEI. This CDR3 has 15 residues. The ends lost 3 bases at V and 3 bases at J; junction bases unmatched: 5. CDR3 loop: CASSDTGVGKNIQYF. The CDR3 DNA reads as TGTGCCAGCAGTGACACAGGGGTAGGCAAAAACATTCAGTACTTC.

The rearrangement joins TRBV11-2 to TRBJ2-7; D is unresolved. Trimming pared 5 bases from V and 4 bases from J, leaving 12 bases between. The CDR3 extends over 13 amino acids. Germline lookup yields CDR1 SGHAT and CDR2 FQNNGV. CDR3 protein: CASSPSAIYEQYF. As DNA, the CDR3 is TGTGCCAGCAGCCCATCAGCTATTTACGAGCAGTACTTC.

This chain connects TRBV7-9 to TRBJ2-7, with TRBD2 identical over 14 bases. CDR1 is SEHNR and CDR2 is FQNEAQ in the germline V gene (reference sequence). V shed 11 bases, J shed 6 bases, and the junction held 3 bases outside the gene matches. The CDR3 loop spans 12 amino acids. The CDR3 coding sequence is TGTGCCGGTGGACTAGCGGGGGGCGAGCAGTACTTC. This gives the protein CAGGLAGGEQYF.

The rearrangement joins TRBV20-1 to TRBJ2-3; no clear D. Germline values: CDR1 DFQATT, CDR2 SNEGSKA (reference sequence). The ends were cut back, 3 bases at V and 6 bases at J, with 4 bases in the middle. CDR3 length: 10 residues. The CDR3 DNA follows: TGCAGTGCTAGCCAGGATACGCAGTATTTT. As protein: CSASQDTQYF.

The gene calls are TRBV11-1 and TRBJ1-1, with D hard to call. This CDR3 spans 13 amino acids. Trimming took off 3 bases at V and 1 base at J, with 6 bases between the two ends. Germline loops: CDR1 SGHAT, CDR2 FQDESV (reference sequence). The CDR3 DNA reads as TGTGCCAGCAGCTTGGCCGAGAACACTGAAGCTTTCTTT. The encoded protein is CASSLAENTEAFF.

J is TRBJ1-6 and V is TRBV2, with unresolved D. Trimming took off 9 bases at V and 5 bases at J, with 17 bases between the two ends. This CDR3 contains 15 residues. Germline CDR1 is SNHLY and CDR2 is FYNNEI. CDR3 residues: CASKHEDSNNSPLHF. CDR3 coding DNA: TGTGCCAGTAAGCACGAGGACTCAAATAATTCACCCCTCCACTTT.

This clone occurred a few times. This chain links TRBV7-2 with TRBJ2-3; no reliable D call. Germline values: CDR1 SGHTA, CDR2 FQGNSA. The V gene lost 1 base and the J gene lost 0 bases, with 11 bases spanning the gap. The CDR3 loop spans 16 amino acids. CDR3: CASSLVPRRSTDTQYF. In DNA, the CDR3 is TGTGCCAGCAGCTTAGTTCCTAGACGGAGCACAGATACGCAGTATTTT.

J is TRBJ2-7 and V is TRBV4-2; 8 nucleotides match TRBD2. This CDR3 is built from 22 residues. Unmatched junction bases numbered 28, after V lost 2 bases and J lost 4 bases. In germline, CDR1 is LGHNA, CDR2 YNFKEQ. Here the CDR3 DNA reads TGTGCCAGCAGCCAACTAAAGGCGGGAGCGGGAGTTCGGACGACGCTCATATACGAGCAGTACTTC. Its translation: CASSQLKAGAGVRTTLIYEQYF.

This clone occurred a few times. As DNA, the CDR3 is TGTGCCAGTCGACAGGCCCAACGCCCAAGCGATACGCAGTATTTT. This translates into CASRQAQRPSDTQYF. V is TRBV19 and J is TRBJ2-3, with D tentatively TRBD1 (6 bases). This CDR3 has 15 amino acids. CDR1 is LNHDA and CDR2 is SQIVND in the germline V gene (reference sequence). Trimming pared 8 bases from V and 6 bases from J, leaving 21 bases between.

This clone occurred a few times. The chain carries TRBV27 and TRBJ2-7; 10 bases match TRBD2. The CDR3 has 17 residues. With V trimmed by 1 base and J by 5 bases, 11 bases remained unmatched. Germline CDR1 and CDR2: MNHEY and SMNVEV (reference sequence). The CDR3 region has the DNA TGTGCCAGCAGTTTATTACCTGCTAGCGGGAGAGGAAACGAGCAGTACTTC. Protein sequence: CASSLLPASGRGNEQYF.

This chain joins TRBV19 and TRBJ1-2; no clear D. CDR1 and CDR2 from the germline V gene are LNHDA and SQIVND (reference sequence). Trimming left V 4 bases short and J 8 bases short, with 11 bases between. This CDR3 has 12 amino acids. The CDR3 bases are TGTGCCAGTAGTAATCCCCCGGGCGGCTACACCTTC. It translates to CASSNPPGGYTF. The variable domain in full, with the rest retrieved from reference TRBV19 and TRBJ1-2, is DGGITQSPKYLFRKEGQNVTLSCEQNLNHDAMYWYRQDPGQGLRLIYYSQIVNDFQKGDIAEGYSVSREKKESFPLTVTSAQKNPTAFYLCASSNPPGGYTFGSGTRLTVV.

The chain uses TRBV5-1 and TRBJ1-4; TRBD1 aligns across 11 bases. There are 15 residues in the CDR3. Germline values: CDR1 SGHRS, CDR2 YFSETQ. V trimming: 1 base; J trimming: 10 bases; junction bases outside the gene matches: 6. CDR3 amino acids: CASSLSGQGGGKLFF. The DNA of the CDR3 is TGCGCCAGCAGCTTGTCGGGACAGGGGGGCGGAAAACTGTTTTTT.

The chain couples TRBV29-1 to TRBJ1-2, with D perhaps matching TRBD1 (6 bases). The CDR3 consists of 11 residues. The V gene's germline CDR1 is SQVTM and CDR2 ANQGSEA. Trimming left V 6 bases short and J 8 bases short, with 13 bases between. The CDR3 nucleotides are TGCAGCGTCGAGGGGGTACTGGGCTACACCTTC. Protein sequence: CSVEGVLGYTF. Full variable domain (rest looked up from reference TRBV29-1 and TRBJ1-2): SAVISQKPSRDICQRGTSLTIQCQVDSQVTMMFWYRQQPGQSLTLIATANQGSEATYESGFVIDKFPISRPNLTFSTLTVSNMSPEDSSIYLCSVEGVLGYTFGSGTRLTVV.

Only a few counts were recorded for this clone. The rearrangement joins TRBV6-5 to TRBJ1-1; D possibly corresponds to TRBD1 (6 bases). Germline V lookup: CDR1 MNHEY, CDR2 SVGAGI. The CDR3 is 14 residues long. Trimming took off 9 bases at V and 3 bases at J, with 17 bases between the two ends. The CDR3 nucleotides are TGTGCCAGTCGGGGGGCAGCCCTCCACACTGAAGCTTTCTTT. It encodes CASRGAALHTEAFF.

The chain employs TRBV2 and TRBJ1-1; a weak D match, TRBD1 (5 bases). CDR3 length: 12 residues. Trimming took off 7 bases at V and 7 bases at J, with 13 bases between the two ends. The germline CDR1 and CDR2 sequences are SNHLY and FYNNEI. The DNA of the CDR3 is TGTGCCAGCAAGACCCTAGGGGTTGAAGCTTTCTTT. It specifies CASKTLGVEAFF.

The chain employs TRBV5-1 and TRBJ2-7; 7 bases fit TRBD1. V was clipped by 3 bases and J by 3 bases; unmatched bases: 9. The CDR3 totals 15 residues. Germline V lookup: CDR1 SGHRS, CDR2 YFSETQ. The CDR3 sequence: CASSYQTGSHYEQYF. DNA for the CDR3: TGCGCCAGCAGCTACCAGACAGGGTCCCACTACGAGCAGTACTTC.

A few counts support this clone. The V call is TRBV5-4, the J call TRBJ1-4; D uncertain. CDR3 size: 15 residues. Germline V gives CDR1 SGHNT, CDR2 YYREEE (reference sequence). Trimming took off 3 bases at V and 4 bases at J, with 13 bases between the two ends. CDR3 in DNA: TGTGCCAGCAGCTACCGGGGTAGGGATAATGAAAAACTGTTTTTT. Translation: CASSYRGRDNEKLFF. The full variable domain, completed using reference TRBV5-4 and TRBJ1-4, is ETGVTQSPTHLIKTRGQQVTLRCSSQSGHNTVSWYQQALGQGPQFIFQYYREEENGRGNFPPRFSGLQFPNYSSELNVNALELDDSALYLCASSYRGRDNEKLFFGSGTQLSVL.

This rearrangement joins TRBV2 to TRBJ1-2; 8 nucleotides align to TRBD1. The V and J ends lost 7 bases and 8 bases, in that order; junction bases with no gene match: 9. The CDR3 is 13 amino acids. The germline V gene has CDR1 SNHLY and CDR2 FYNNEI. This chain's CDR3 is CASKSGGAEGYTF. The CDR3 coding sequence is TGTGCCAGCAAGTCAGGGGGCGCGGAAGGCTACACCTTC.

This clone was counted between two and nine times. The CDR3 sequence: CASSYLTGRGYGYTF. The CDR3 DNA follows: TGTGCCAGCAGTTACCTGACAGGGAGAGGGTATGGCTACACCTTC. The chain couples TRBV6-5 to TRBJ1-2; 7 positions match TRBD1. Losses at the gene ends were 2 bases for V and 5 bases for J; bases not matched to a gene: 8. This CDR3 has 15 amino acids. Germline lookup yields CDR1 MNHEY and CDR2 SVGAGI.

The chain combines TRBV6-1 with TRBJ1-6, with no clear D. V dropped 0 bases and J dropped 6 bases, with 12 bases sitting between them. The CDR3 is 16 amino acids. Germline CDR1 reads MNHNS; CDR2 reads SASEGT. This CDR3 reads CASSEAPPSSNSPLHF. For the CDR3, the DNA is TGTGCCAGCAGTGAAGCGCCACCCAGCTCTAATTCACCCCTCCACTTT.

The chain links TRBV10-3 to TRBJ1-3, with D unresolved. The CDR3 consists of 14 residues. With 3 bases removed from V and 0 bases from J, the gap between germline ends came to 6 bases. Germline V lookup: CDR1 ENHRY, CDR2 SYGVKD. The CDR3 loop is CAISDGSSGNTIYF. The CDR3 DNA follows: TGTGCCATCAGTGACGGGAGCTCTGGAAACACCATATATTTT.

This CDR3 reads CASSPFGQVSTGELFF. CDR3 coding DNA: TGTGCCAGCAGCCCCTTTGGGCAGGTTAGCACCGGGGAGCTGTTTTTT. This rearrangement joins TRBV5-4 to TRBJ2-2; D not resolved. Looked up from germline, CDR1 is SGHNT and CDR2 is YYREEE (reference sequence). CDR3 size: 16 residues. Trimming took off 4 bases at V and 4 bases at J, with 17 bases between the two ends.

The J gene is TRBJ2-7, the V gene TRBV7-3; no clear D gene. The CDR3 length is 12 residues. CDR1 and CDR2 (germline): SGHTA, FQGTGA. V shed 0 bases and J shed 4 bases, with 4 bases lying between them. The CDR3 sequence is CASSLTLYEQYF. CDR3 sequence (DNA): TGTGCCAGCAGCTTAACCCTATACGAGCAGTACTTC.

The CDR3 DNA follows: TGTGCCTGGAGTCTTAAAGCTGGGGCCAACGTCCTGACTTTC. Its translation: CAWSLKAGANVLTF. This sequence joins TRBV30 and TRBJ2-6; D not resolved. V lost 2 bases, J lost 2 bases, and 7 bases lay in between. Looked up from germline, CDR1 is GTSNPN and CDR2 is SVGIG (reference sequence). The CDR3 sequence is 14 residues long.

This clone occurred a few times. The chain is built from TRBV4-3 and TRBJ2-1; TRBD2 aligns across 7 bases. The CDR3 has 16 amino acids. The germline CDR1 and CDR2 sequences are LGHNA and YSLEER. V shed 1 base and J 7 bases; nucleotides not matched to a gene: 10. The CDR3 region has the DNA TGCGCCAGCAGCCAAGCCGGGGGGAACTTGGGGAATGAGCAGTTCTTC. As protein: CASSQAGGNLGNEQFF.

The chain links TRBV25-1 to TRBJ1-5; no reliable D call. Germline-derived CDR1 and CDR2 are MGHDK and SYGVNS. With 3 bases removed from V and 6 bases from J, the gap between germline ends came to 9 bases. CDR3 length: 13 amino acids. The CDR3 nucleotides are TGTGCCAGCAGTGAGTGGGGTTCTCAGCCCCAGCATTTT. Translation gives CASSEWGSQPQHF.

The V call is TRBV6-1, the J call TRBJ2-7, with 10 positions matching TRBD1. Germline lookup yields CDR1 MNHNS and CDR2 SASEGT. The CDR3 is 15 amino acids. V trimming: 4 bases; J trimming: 3 bases; junction bases outside the gene matches: 6. The CDR3 coding sequence is TGTGCCAGCAGTGCAACGACAGGGGGCGGCTACGAGCAGTACTTC. Amino acids: CASSATTGGGYEQYF.

This sequence joins TRBV18 and TRBJ2-1, with D perhaps matching TRBD1 or TRBD2 (7 bases each). In germline, CDR1 is KGHSH, CDR2 LQKENI. Between the trimmed V and J ends, which lost 2 bases and 13 bases, there was a span of 21 bases. This CDR3 region has 15 residues. The CDR3 sequence: CASSPGEGQTGDQFF. CDR3 DNA sequence: TGTGCCAGCTCACCAGGGGAGGGACAGACGGGGGACCAGTTCTTC.

This chain connects TRBV4-3 to TRBJ1-2; D remains unclear. The CDR3 contains 13 residues. Trimming removed 0 bases at V and 8 bases at J, with 10 bases between. Looked up from germline, CDR1 is LGHNA and CDR2 is YSLEER. This CDR3 reads CASSQDPRRGYTF. The CDR3 nucleotides are TGCGCCAGCAGCCAAGACCCCCGGCGAGGCTACACCTTC.